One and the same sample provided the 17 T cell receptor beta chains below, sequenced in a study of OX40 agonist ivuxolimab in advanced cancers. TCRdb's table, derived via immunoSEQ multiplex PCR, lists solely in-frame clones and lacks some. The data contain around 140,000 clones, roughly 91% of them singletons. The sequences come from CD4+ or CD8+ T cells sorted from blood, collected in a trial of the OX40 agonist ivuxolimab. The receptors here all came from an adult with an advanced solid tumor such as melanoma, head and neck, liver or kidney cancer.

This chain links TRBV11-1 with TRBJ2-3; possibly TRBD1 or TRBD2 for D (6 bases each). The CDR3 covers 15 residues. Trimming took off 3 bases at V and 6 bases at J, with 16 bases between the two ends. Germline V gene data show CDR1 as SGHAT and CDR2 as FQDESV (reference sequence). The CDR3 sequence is CASSLLTGREDTQYF. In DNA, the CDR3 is TGTGCCAGCAGCTTGTTGACAGGACGGGAGGATACGCAGTATTTT. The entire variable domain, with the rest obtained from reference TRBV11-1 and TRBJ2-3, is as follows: EAEVAQSPRYKITEKSQAVAFWCDPISGHATLYWYRQILGQGPELLVQFQDESVVDDSQLPKDRFSAERLKGVDSTLKIQPAELGDSAMYLCASSLLTGREDTQYFGPGTRLTVL.

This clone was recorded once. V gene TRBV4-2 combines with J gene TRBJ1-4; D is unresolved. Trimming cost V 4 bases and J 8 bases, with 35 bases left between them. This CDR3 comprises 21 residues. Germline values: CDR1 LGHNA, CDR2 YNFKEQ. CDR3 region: CASSPSTSTGRNHDEWEKLFF. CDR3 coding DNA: TGTGCCAGCAGCCCCTCCACGTCCACCGGACGGAACCACGATGAGTGGGAAAAACTGTTTTTT.

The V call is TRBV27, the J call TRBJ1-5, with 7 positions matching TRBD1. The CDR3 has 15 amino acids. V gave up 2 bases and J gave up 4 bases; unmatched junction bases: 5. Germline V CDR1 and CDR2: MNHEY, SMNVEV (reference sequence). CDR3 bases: TGTGCCAGCAGTTTAGAGGGGGCGGGAAATCAGCCCCAGCATTTT. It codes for CASSLEGAGNQPQHF.

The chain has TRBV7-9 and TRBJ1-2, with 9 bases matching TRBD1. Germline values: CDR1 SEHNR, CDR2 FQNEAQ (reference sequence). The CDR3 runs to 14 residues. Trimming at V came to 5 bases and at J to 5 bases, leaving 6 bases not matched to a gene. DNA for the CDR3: TGTGCCAGCAGCCGCACAGGGGGCTCGTATGGCTACACCTTC. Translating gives CASSRTGGSYGYTF.

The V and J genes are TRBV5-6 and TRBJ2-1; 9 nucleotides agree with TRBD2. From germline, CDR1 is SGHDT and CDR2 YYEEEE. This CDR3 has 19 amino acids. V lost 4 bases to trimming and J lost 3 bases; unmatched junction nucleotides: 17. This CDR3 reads CASSPGLATLVGVYNEQFF. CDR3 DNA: TGTGCCAGCAGCCCGGGACTAGCCACCTTAGTAGGCGTCTACAATGAGCAGTTCTTC.

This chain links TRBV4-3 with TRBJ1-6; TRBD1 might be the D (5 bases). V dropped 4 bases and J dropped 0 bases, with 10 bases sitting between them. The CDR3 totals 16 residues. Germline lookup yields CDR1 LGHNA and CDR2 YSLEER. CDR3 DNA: TGCGCCAGCAGCCGGACACACAGCTCCTATAATTCACCCCTCCACTTT. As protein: CASSRTHSSYNSPLHF.

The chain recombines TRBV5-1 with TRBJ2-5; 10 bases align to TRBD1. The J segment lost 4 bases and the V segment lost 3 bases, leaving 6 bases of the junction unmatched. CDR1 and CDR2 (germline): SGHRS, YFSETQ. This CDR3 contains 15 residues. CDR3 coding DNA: TGCGCCAGCAGCTGGACAGGGGGACGAGGAGAGACCCAGTACTTC. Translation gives CASSWTGGRGETQYF.

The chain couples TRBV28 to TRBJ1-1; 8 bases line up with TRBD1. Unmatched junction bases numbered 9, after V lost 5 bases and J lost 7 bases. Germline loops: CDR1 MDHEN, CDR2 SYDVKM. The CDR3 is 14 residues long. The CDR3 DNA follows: TGTGCCAGCAGTCTAGACAGGGGCCTCCTTGAAGCTTTCTTT. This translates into CASSLDRGLLEAFF.

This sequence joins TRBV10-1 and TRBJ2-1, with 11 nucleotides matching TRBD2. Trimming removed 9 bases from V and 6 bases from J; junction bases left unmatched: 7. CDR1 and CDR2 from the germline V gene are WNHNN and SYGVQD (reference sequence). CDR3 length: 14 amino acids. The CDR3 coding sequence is TGCGCCAGTATACTAGCGGGAGAGTGCAATGAGCAGTTCTTC. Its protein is CASILAGECNEQFF.

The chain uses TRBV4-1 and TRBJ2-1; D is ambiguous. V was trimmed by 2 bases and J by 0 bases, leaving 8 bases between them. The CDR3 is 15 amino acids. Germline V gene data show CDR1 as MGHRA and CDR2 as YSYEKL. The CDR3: CASSQHGNSYNEQFF. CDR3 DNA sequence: TGCGCCAGCAGCCAACACGGAAACTCCTACAATGAGCAGTTCTTC.

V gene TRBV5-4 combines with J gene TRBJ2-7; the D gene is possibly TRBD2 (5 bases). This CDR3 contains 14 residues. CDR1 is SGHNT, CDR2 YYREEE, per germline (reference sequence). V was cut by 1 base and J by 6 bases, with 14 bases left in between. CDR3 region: CASSLIVAGGEQYF. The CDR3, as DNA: TGTGCCAGCAGCTTGATCGTAGCTGGAGGCGAGCAGTACTTC.

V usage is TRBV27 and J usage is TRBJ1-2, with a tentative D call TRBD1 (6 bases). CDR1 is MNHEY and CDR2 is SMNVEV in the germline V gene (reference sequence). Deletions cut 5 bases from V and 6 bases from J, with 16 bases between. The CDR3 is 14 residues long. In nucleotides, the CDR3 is TGTGCCAGCAGTATGGCTAGGGGGGGACATGGCTACACCTTC. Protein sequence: CASSMARGGHGYTF.

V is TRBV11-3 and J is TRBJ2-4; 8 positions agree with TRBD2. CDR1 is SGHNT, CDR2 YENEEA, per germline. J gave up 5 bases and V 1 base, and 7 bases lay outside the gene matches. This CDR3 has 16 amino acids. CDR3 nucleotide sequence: TGTGCCAGCAGCTTAGGGCGGGGGGCGCTTGAAAACATTCAGTACTTC. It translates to CASSLGRGALENIQYF.

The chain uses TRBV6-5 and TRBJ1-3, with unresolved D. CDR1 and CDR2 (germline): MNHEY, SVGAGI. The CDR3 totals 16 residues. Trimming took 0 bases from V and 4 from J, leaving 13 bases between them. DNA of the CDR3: TGTGCCAGCAGTTACTCCGGCAGGTCGTACGGAAACACCATATATTTT. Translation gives CASSYSGRSYGNTIYF.

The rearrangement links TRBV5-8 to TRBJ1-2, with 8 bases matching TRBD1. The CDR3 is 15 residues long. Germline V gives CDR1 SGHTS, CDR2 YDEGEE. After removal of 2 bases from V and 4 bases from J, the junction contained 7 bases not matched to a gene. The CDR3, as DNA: TGTGCCAGCAGCTTCCCCGGGACAGGTCTCTATGGCTACACCTTC. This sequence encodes CASSFPGTGLYGYTF.

The DNA of the CDR3 is TGTGCCAGCAGCTCTCAGACTAGAAGGGGCACCGGGGAGCTGTTTTTT. This gives the protein CASSSQTRRGTGELFF. The chain combines TRBV7-2 with TRBJ2-2; TRBD2 is a possible D gene (6 bases). Germline CDR1 SGHTA, CDR2 FQGNSA. V shed 4 bases and J shed 4 bases, with 16 bases lying between them. This CDR3 is 16 amino acids long.

The CDR3 coding sequence is TGTGCCAGTAGTCGACGGACTAGCAATTTACAAGAGACCCAGTACTTC. Protein: CASSRRTSNLQETQYF. The chain couples TRBV19 to TRBJ2-5, with 8 bases fitting TRBD2. Germline values: CDR1 LNHDA, CDR2 SQIVND (reference sequence). J lost 2 bases, V lost 5 bases, and 10 bases had no gene match. The CDR3 consists of 16 residues.